This TCR beta chain was captured by sequencing in a study of OX40 agonist ivuxolimab in advanced cancers. J lost 2 bases, V lost 0 bases, and 5 bases had no gene match. There are 16 residues in the CDR3. The germline V gene encodes CDR1 MGHRA and CDR2 YSYEKL. In the case of this clone: Its antigen is not known.

Produced via immunoSEQ multiplex PCR; TCRdb's table is partial and in-frame only. Of roughly 60,000 clones listed, under 95% were seen once; the top ten hold 0.35% to 0.55%. General observations from the study: Low normalized T-cell clonal expansion also characterized some of the nonresponders. Average numbers of expanded clones were greater in CD8+ T cells than in CD4+. At doses 0.1 to 3.0 mg/kg, CD4+ and CD8+ clones expanded.

This chain uses TRBV4-1 with TRBJ2-3; 7 bases match TRBD2. This TCR was sampled from an adult with an advanced solid tumor such as melanoma, head and neck, liver or kidney cancer. Here the sequenced sample was CD4+ or CD8+ T cells sorted from blood, taken in a trial of the OX40 agonist ivuxolimab. The CDR3 reads CASSQDWGGITDTQYF. The CDR3 DNA is TGCGCCAGCAGCCAAGATTGGGGGGGGATCACAGATACGCAGTATTTT.